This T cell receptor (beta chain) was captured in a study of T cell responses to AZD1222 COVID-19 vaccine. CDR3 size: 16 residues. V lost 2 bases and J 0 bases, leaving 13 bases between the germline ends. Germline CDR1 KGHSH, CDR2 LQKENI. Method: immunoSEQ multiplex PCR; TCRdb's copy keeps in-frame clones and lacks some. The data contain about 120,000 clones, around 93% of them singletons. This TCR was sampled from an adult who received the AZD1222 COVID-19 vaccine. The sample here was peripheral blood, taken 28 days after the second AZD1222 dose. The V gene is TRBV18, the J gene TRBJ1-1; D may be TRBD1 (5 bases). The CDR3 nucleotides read TGTGCCAGCTCACCATCACAGGTACCGATGAACACTGAAGCTTTCTTT. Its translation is CASSPSQVPMNTEAFF.